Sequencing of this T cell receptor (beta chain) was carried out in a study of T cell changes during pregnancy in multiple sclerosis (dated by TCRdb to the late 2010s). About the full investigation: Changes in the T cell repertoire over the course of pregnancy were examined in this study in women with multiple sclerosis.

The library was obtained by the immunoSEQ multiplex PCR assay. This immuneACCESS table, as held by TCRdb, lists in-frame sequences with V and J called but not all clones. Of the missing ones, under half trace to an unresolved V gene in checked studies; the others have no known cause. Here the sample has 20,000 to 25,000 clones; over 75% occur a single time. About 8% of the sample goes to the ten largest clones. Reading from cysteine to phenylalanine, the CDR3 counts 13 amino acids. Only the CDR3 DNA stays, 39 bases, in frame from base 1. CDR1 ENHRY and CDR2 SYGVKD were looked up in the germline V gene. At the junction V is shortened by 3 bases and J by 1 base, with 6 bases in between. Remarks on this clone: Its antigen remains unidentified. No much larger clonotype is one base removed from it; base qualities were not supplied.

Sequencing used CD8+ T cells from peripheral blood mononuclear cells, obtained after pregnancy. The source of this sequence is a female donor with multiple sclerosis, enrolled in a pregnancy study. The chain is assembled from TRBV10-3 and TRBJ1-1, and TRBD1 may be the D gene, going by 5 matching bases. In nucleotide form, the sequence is TGTGCCATCAGTGATAGGGGGAACACTGAAGCTTTCTTT. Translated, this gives CAISDRGNTEAFF.